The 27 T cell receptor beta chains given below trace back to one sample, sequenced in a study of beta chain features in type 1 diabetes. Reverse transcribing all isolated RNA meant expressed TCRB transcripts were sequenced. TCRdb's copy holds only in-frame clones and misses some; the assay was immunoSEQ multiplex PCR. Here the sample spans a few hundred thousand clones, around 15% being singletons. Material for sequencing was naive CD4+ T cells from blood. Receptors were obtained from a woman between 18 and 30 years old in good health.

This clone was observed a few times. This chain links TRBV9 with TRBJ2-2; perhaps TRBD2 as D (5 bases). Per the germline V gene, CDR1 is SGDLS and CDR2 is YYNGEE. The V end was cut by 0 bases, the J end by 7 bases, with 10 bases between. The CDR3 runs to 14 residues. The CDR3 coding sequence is TGTGCCAGCAGCGTAGCCGGGGTGGTCGGGGAGCTGTTTTTT. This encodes CASSVAGVVGELFF.

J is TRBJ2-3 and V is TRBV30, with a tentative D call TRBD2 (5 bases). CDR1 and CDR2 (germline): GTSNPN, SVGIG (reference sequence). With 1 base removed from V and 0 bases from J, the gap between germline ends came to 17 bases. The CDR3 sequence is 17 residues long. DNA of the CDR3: TGTGCCTGGAGTGCCCGGACCTACCGGGGTAGCACAGATACGCAGTATTTT. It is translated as CAWSARTYRGSTDTQYF. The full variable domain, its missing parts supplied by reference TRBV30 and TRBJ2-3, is SQTIHQWPATLVQPVGSPLSLECTVEGTSNPNLYWYRQAAGRGLQLLFYSVGIGQISSEVPQNLSASRPQDRQFILSSKKLLLSDSGFYLCAWSARTYRGSTDTQYFGPGTRLTVL.

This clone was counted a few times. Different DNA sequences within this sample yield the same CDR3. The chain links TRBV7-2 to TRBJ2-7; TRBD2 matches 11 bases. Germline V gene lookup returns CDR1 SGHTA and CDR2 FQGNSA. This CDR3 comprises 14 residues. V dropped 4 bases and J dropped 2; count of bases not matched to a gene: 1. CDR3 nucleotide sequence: TGTGCCAGCAGCTCACTAGCGGGAGCCTACGAGCAGTACTTC. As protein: CASSSLAGAYEQYF.

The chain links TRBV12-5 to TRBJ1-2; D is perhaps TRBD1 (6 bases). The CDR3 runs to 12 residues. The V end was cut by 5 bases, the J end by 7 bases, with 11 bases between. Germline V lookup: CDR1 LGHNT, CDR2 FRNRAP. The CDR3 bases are TGTGCTAGTGGTCCCGACAGGTGTGGCTACACCTTC. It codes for CASGPDRCGYTF.

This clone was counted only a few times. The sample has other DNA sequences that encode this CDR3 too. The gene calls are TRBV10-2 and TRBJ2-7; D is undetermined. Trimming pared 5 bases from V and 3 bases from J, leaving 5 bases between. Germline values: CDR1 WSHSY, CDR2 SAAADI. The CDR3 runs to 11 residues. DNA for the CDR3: TGCGCCAGCAGTCCTCTCTACGAGCAGTACTTC. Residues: CASSPLYEQYF.

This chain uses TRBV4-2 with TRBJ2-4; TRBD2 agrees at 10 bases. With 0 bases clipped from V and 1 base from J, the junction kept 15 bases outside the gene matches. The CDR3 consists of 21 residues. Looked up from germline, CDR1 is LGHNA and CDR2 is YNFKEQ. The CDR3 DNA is TGTGCCAGCAGCCAAGATCCAGGGACTAGCGACTATCTTTGGGCCAAAAACATTCAGTACTTC. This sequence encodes CASSQDPGTSDYLWAKNIQYF.

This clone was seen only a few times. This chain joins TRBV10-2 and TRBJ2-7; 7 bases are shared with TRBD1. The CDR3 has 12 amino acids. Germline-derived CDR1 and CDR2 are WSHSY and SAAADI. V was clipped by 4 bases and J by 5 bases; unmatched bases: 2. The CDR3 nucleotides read TGCGCCAGCAGTGGGGACAGAGACGAGCAGTACTTC. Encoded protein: CASSGDRDEQYF.

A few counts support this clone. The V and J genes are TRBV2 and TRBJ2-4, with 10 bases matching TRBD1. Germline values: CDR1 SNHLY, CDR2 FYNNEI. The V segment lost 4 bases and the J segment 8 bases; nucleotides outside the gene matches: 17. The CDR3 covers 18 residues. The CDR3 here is CASSGAPGTGETKDIQYF. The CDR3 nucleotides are TGTGCCAGCAGTGGGGCTCCCGGGACAGGGGAAACGAAAGACATTCAGTACTTC.

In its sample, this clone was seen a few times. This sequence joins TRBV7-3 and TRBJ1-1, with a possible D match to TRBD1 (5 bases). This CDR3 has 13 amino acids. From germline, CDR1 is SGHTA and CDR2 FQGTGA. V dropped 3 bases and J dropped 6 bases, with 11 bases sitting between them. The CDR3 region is CASSFAGEAEAFF. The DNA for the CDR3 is TGTGCCAGCAGCTTCGCGGGGGAGGCTGAAGCTTTCTTT.

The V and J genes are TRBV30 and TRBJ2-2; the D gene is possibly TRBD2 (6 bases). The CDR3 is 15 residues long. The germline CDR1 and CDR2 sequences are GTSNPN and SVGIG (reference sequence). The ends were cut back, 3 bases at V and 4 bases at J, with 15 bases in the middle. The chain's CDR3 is CAWRPFSGTTGELFF. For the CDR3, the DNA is TGTGCCTGGAGGCCCTTTAGCGGAACCACCGGGGAGCTGTTTTTT.

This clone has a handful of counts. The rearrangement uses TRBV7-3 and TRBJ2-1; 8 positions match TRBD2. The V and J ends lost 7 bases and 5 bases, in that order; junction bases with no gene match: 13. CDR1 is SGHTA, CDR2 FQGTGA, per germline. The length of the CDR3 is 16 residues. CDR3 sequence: CASKRERASGHNEQFF. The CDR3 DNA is TGTGCCAGCAAACGGGAAAGGGCTAGCGGGCACAATGAGCAGTTCTTC.

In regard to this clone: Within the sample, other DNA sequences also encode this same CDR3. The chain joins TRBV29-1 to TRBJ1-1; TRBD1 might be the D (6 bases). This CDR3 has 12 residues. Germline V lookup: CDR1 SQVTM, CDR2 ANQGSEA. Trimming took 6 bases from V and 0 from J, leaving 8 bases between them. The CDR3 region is CSVGQLNTEAFF. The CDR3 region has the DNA TGCAGCGTCGGACAGTTGAACACTGAAGCTTTCTTT.

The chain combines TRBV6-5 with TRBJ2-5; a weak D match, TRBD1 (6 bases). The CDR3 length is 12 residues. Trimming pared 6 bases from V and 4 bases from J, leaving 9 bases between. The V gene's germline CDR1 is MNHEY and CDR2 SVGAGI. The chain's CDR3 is CASRSDRETQYF. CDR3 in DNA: TGTGCCAGCAGATCGGACAGAGAGACCCAGTACTTC.

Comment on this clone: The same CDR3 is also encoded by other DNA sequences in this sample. CDR3 in amino acids: CASSPDSPYNEQFF. The CDR3 region has the DNA TGTGCCAGCTCACCTGACAGCCCATACAATGAGCAGTTCTTC. The rearrangement uses TRBV18 and TRBJ2-1; weak D call: TRBD1 (5 bases). Germline V gene sequence: CDR1 KGHSH, CDR2 LQKENI. The CDR3 loop spans 14 amino acids. Trimming stripped 3 bases from V and 4 bases from J, with 10 bases between.

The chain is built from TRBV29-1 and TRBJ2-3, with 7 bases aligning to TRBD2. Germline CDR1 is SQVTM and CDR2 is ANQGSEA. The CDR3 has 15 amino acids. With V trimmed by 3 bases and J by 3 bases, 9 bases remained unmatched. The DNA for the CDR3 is TGCAGCGTTGAGATAACGGGGGGTTTTACAGATACGCAGTATTTT. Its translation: CSVEITGGFTDTQYF.

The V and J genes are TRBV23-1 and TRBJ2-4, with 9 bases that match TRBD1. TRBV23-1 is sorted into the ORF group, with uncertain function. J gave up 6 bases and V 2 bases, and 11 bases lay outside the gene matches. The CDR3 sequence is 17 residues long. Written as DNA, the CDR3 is TGCGCCAGCAGTCAACCCGACAGGGGGAAGGTCAGAAACATTCAGTACTTC. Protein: CASSQPDRGKVRNIQYF.

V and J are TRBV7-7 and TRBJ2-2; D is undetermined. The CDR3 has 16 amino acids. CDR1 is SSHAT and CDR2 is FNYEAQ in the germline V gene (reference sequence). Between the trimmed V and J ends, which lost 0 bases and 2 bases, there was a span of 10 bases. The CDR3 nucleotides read TGTGCCAGCAGCTTAGCGGCTAGACCTAACACCGGGGAGCTGTTTTTT. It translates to CASSLAARPNTGELFF.

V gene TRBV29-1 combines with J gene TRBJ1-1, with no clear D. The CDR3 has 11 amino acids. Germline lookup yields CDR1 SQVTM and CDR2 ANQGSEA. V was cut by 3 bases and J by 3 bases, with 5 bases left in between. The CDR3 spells CSVEGDTEAFF. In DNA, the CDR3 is TGCAGCGTTGAGGGAGACACTGAAGCTTTCTTT.

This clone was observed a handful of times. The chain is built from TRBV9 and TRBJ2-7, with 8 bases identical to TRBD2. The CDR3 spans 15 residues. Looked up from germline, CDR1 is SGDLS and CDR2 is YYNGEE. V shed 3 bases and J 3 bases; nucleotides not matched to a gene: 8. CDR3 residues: CASSARGAGGYEQYF. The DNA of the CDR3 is TGTGCCAGCAGCGCCCGGGGGGCGGGAGGCTACGAGCAGTACTTC.

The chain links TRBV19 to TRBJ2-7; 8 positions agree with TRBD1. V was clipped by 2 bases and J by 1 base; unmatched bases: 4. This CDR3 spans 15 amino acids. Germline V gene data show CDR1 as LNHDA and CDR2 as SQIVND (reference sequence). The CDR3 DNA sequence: TGTGCCAGTAGTATAAACCAGGGGGCTTCCTACGAGCAGTACTTC. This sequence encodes CASSINQGASYEQYF.

CDR3 DNA sequence: TGCGCCAGCAGCTTGGGCCAGGGATCGGAGGAGACCCAGTACTTC. Translation: CASSLGQGSEETQYF. The chain employs TRBV5-1 and TRBJ2-5; TRBD1 might be the D (5 bases). The V end was cut by 0 bases, the J end by 5 bases, with 14 bases between. CDR3 length equals 15 residues. Germline CDR1 is SGHRS and CDR2 is YFSETQ.

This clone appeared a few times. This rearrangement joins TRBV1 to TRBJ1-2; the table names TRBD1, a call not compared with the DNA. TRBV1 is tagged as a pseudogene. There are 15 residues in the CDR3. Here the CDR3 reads CTSSRQSPANYGYTF. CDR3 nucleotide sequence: TGCACCAGCAGCCGACAGTCCCCTGCTAACTATGGCTACACCTTC.

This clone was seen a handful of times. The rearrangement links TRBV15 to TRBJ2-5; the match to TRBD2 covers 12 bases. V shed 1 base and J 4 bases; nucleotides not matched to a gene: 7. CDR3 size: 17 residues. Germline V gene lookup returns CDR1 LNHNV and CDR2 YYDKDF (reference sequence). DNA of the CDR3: TGTGCCACCAGCAGAGCGGTGACTAGCGGGAGAGCAGAGACCCAGTACTTC. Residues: CATSRAVTSGRAETQYF.

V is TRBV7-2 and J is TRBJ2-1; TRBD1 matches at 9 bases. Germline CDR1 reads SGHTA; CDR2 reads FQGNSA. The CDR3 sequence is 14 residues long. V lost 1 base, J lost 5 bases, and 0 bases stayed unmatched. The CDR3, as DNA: TGTGCCAGCAGCTTAGGACAGGGGGACAATGAGCAGTTCTTC. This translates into CASSLGQGDNEQFF. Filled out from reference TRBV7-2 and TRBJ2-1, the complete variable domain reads GAGVSQSPSNKVTEKGKDVELRCDPISGHTALYWYRQSLGQGLEFLIYFQGNSAPDKSGLPSDRFSAERTGGSVSTLTIQRTQQEDSAVYLCASSLGQGDNEQFFGPGTRLTVL.

The CDR3 DNA is TGTGCCTGGAGTACGACAGTCTATGGCTACACCTTC. The encoded protein is CAWSTTVYGYTF. The chain combines TRBV30 with TRBJ1-2; TRBD1 is a possible D gene (5 bases). Trimming removed 2 bases at V and 4 bases at J, with 8 bases between. Germline lookup yields CDR1 GTSNPN and CDR2 SVGIG (reference sequence). This CDR3 comprises 12 residues.

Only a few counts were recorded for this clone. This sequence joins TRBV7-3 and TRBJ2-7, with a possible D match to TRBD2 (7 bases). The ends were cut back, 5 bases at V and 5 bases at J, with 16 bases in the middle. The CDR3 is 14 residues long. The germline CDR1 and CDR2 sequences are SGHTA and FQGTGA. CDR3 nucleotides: TGTGCCAGCAGCAAACAGGGCGGGGGCGACGAGCAGTACTTC. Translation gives CASSKQGGGDEQYF.

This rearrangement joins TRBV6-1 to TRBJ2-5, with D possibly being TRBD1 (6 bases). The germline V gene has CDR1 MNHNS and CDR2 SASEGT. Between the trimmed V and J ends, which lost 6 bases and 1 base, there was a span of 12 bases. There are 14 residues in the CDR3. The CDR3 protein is CASRDRTVQETQYF. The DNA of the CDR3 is TGTGCCAGCAGAGATAGGACAGTCCAAGAGACCCAGTACTTC.